One sample yielded the 27 T cell receptor beta chains listed below, sequenced in a study of PD-1 blockade in classical Hodgkin lymphoma. The assay was immunoSEQ multiplex PCR, and TCRdb's table has in-frame clones only and misses some. The sample contains 90,000 to 120,000 clones, around 89% of which appear only once. Exposure to brentuximab vedotin varied, and each patient had relapsed following autologous stem cell transplantation. The specimen comprised peripheral blood mononuclear cells (PBMCs), sampled before the second cycle of nivolumab. The source is a human donor with classical Hodgkin lymphoma.

The V and J genes are TRBV19 and TRBJ1-1, with TRBD1 identical over 7 bases. The CDR3 extends over 14 amino acids. V was clipped by 7 bases and J by 3 bases; unmatched bases: 8. The germline CDR1 and CDR2 sequences are LNHDA and SQIVND (reference sequence). In nucleotides, the CDR3 is TGTGCCAGTACCCCGACAGGGATTTACACTGAAGCTTTCTTT. Amino acids: CASTPTGIYTEAFF.

V usage is TRBV4-3 and J usage is TRBJ2-2, with TRBD2 matching 7 bases. The CDR3 has 17 amino acids. Germline values: CDR1 LGHNA, CDR2 YSLEER. The trim removed 10 bases at V and 3 bases at J, leaving 17 bases unmatched. CDR3 coding DNA: TGCGCCAACCAAGCGGGACTCTCCACCGCCGACACCGGGGAGCTGTTTTTT. The encoded protein is CANQAGLSTADTGELFF.

This sequence joins TRBV13 and TRBJ1-1; D not resolved. Germline CDR1 reads PRHDT; CDR2 reads FYEKMQ (reference sequence). V was shortened by 4 bases and J by 1 base, with 7 bases between the two germline ends. The CDR3 totals 13 residues. CDR3 residues: CASSSESNTEAFF. The CDR3, as DNA: TGTGCCAGCAGCTCCGAGTCGAACACTGAAGCTTTCTTT.

This chain uses TRBV9 with TRBJ2-2; a possible D gene is TRBD1 (5 bases). Germline CDR1 and CDR2: SGDLS and YYNGEE. V was cut by 3 bases and J by 7 bases, with 13 bases left in between. The CDR3 contains 14 residues. The DNA of the CDR3 is TGTGCCAGCAGCGGGACACTCGGAGTCGGGGAGCTGTTTTTT. It specifies CASSGTLGVGELFF.

The J gene is TRBJ1-5, the V gene TRBV19; D not certain. CDR3 length: 12 amino acids. Trimming cost V 8 bases and J 0 bases, with 5 bases left between them. CDR1 is LNHDA and CDR2 is SQIVND in the germline V gene (reference sequence). CDR3 bases: TGTGCCAGTCGCTATAGCAATCAGCCCCAGCATTTT. Translation gives CASRYSNQPQHF.

This clone was seen a few times. This chain joins TRBV29-1 and TRBJ1-1, with 7 nucleotides matching TRBD1. From germline, CDR1 is SQVTM and CDR2 ANQGSEA. The CDR3 is made up of 15 amino acids. With 3 bases clipped from V and 10 bases from J, the junction kept 17 bases outside the gene matches. The CDR3, as DNA: TGCAGCGTTGAGGCCGACAGGGTTAGGTTTCAAGGAGCTTTCTTT. Protein sequence: CSVEADRVRFQGAFF.

The chain has TRBV7-9 and TRBJ1-1; D is unclear. The CDR3 spans 13 residues. In germline, CDR1 is SEHNR, CDR2 FQNEAQ (reference sequence). Trimming removed 1 base from V and 7 bases from J, with 10 bases in between. This chain's CDR3 is CASSLDLGSEAFF. For the CDR3, the DNA is TGTGCCAGCAGCTTAGATTTGGGCAGTGAAGCTTTCTTT.

This chain links TRBV6-1 with TRBJ1-5; the D gene is possibly TRBD1 (6 bases). This CDR3 has 18 amino acids. Germline V gene lookup returns CDR1 MNHNS and CDR2 SASEGT. The ends were cut back, 1 base at V and 0 bases at J, with 16 bases in the middle. The CDR3 is CASSEGVGAGDSNQPQHF. CDR3 coding DNA: TGTGCCAGCAGTGAAGGGGTGGGAGCAGGGGATAGCAATCAGCCCCAGCATTTT.

The V call is TRBV6-5, the J call TRBJ1-2; 7 nucleotides match TRBD1. The length of the CDR3 is 14 residues. Trimming cost V 8 bases and J 5 bases; bases outside gene matches: 11. The germline CDR1 and CDR2 sequences are MNHEY and SVGAGI. The chain's CDR3 is CASYTRTGSYGYTF. CDR3 coding DNA: TGTGCCAGCTATACCCGGACAGGCTCGTATGGCTACACCTTC.

The J gene is TRBJ1-5, the V gene TRBV19; D not resolved. The CDR3 has 15 amino acids. Trimming shortened V by 7 bases and J by 0 bases, and 13 bases separated the two germline ends. Germline V CDR1 and CDR2: LNHDA, SQIVND (reference sequence). The CDR3 DNA reads as TGTGCCAGTATCGCCCAGGTTAATAGCAATCAGCCCCAGCATTTT. Translated: CASIAQVNSNQPQHF. Looking up the rest from reference TRBV19 and TRBJ1-5 gives the full variable domain: DGGITQSPKYLFRKEGQNVTLSCEQNLNHDAMYWYRQDPGQGLRLIYYSQIVNDFQKGDIAEGYSVSREKKESFPLTVTSAQKNPTAFYLCASIAQVNSNQPQHFGDGTRLSIL.

The chain is built from TRBV5-1 and TRBJ2-7; the D is unclear. Per the germline V gene, CDR1 is SGHRS and CDR2 is YFSETQ. The CDR3 runs to 13 residues. The V end was cut by 2 bases, the J end by 6 bases, with 12 bases between. In DNA form, the CDR3 reads TGCGCCAGCAGCTTAGGTTCCCAGCTCGAGCAGTACTTC. Protein sequence: CASSLGSQLEQYF.

The chain carries TRBV6-1 and TRBJ1-1; D is uncertain. The length of the CDR3 is 13 residues. V lost 6 bases and J 1 base, leaving 9 bases between the germline ends. The germline gives CDR1 MNHNS, CDR2 SASEGT. The DNA for the CDR3 is TGTGCCAGCAGGAGGGCCAGGAACACTGAAGCTTTCTTT. Its protein is CASRRARNTEAFF.

The genes are TRBV28 and TRBJ2-1; the match to TRBD2 covers 8 bases. The ends lost 2 bases at V and 1 base at J; junction bases unmatched: 7. Germline lookup yields CDR1 MDHEN and CDR2 SYDVKM. The CDR3 sequence is 17 residues long. In nucleotides, the CDR3 is TGTGCCAGCAGTTTAGCCGGGGGGGGCAGGTCCTACAATGAGCAGTTCTTC. Residues: CASSLAGGGRSYNEQFF.

The chain employs TRBV6-4 and TRBJ2-3, with D perhaps being TRBD1 or TRBD2 (5 bases each). This CDR3 has 17 amino acids. V lost 3 bases, J lost 4 bases, and 20 bases lay in between. Looked up from germline, CDR1 is MRHNA and CDR2 is SNTAGT. CDR3 loop: CASSEIPGTPRADTQYF. DNA for the CDR3: TGTGCCAGCAGTGAAATTCCCGGGACCCCTAGGGCAGATACGCAGTATTTT.

The V gene is TRBV23-1, the J gene TRBJ2-1, with D uncertain. TRBV23-1 carries the ORF label, with uncertain function. V was shortened by 2 bases and J by 8 bases, with 7 bases between the two germline ends. The CDR3 spans 12 residues. The DNA for the CDR3 is TGCGCCAGCAGTCAAGAAGACCATGAGCAGTTCTTC. The encoded protein is CASSQEDHEQFF.

This clone was recorded only once. This chain joins TRBV6-4 and TRBJ2-1; D is possibly TRBD1 (6 bases). Germline V gene data show CDR1 as MRHNA and CDR2 as SNTAGT. This CDR3 spans 15 amino acids. V gave up 5 bases and J gave up 9 bases, with 20 bases separating them. The CDR3 nucleotides read TGTGCCAGCAGTCCTGACTTATTAGGGGGTAGTGAGCAGTTCTTC. It encodes CASSPDLLGGSEQFF.

V and J are TRBV6-5 and TRBJ1-2; the match to TRBD1 covers 9 bases. Unmatched junction bases numbered 5, after V lost 5 bases and J lost 4 bases. The length of the CDR3 is 14 residues. The germline V gene encodes CDR1 MNHEY and CDR2 SVGAGI. The CDR3 DNA reads as TGTGCCAGCAGTCAGACAGGGGGAGGCTATGGCTACACCTTC. Protein product: CASSQTGGGYGYTF.

The gene calls are TRBV11-2 and TRBJ1-4; D is undetermined. The germline CDR1 and CDR2 sequences are SGHAT and FQNNGV. The CDR3 covers 12 residues. V lost 5 bases to trimming and J lost 12 bases, with 13 bases between them. The chain's CDR3 is CASSRRSAELFF. The CDR3 DNA follows: TGTGCCAGCAGCCGTAGGAGCGCGGAACTGTTTTTT.

The J gene is TRBJ1-3, the V gene TRBV5-6, with D unclear. This CDR3 spans 14 amino acids. Trimming took 4 bases from V and 4 from J, leaving 12 bases between them. Germline V lookup: CDR1 SGHDT, CDR2 YYEEEE. CDR3 DNA sequence: TGTGCCAGCAGCCCTGGGGATTTCGGAAACACCATATATTTT. Its protein product is CASSPGDFGNTIYF.

Only one count was recorded for this clone. The gene calls are TRBV7-2 and TRBJ2-5; 7 bases line up with TRBD1. Germline CDR1 reads SGHTA; CDR2 reads FQGNSA. The J segment lost 5 bases and the V segment lost 6 bases, leaving 6 bases of the junction unmatched. This CDR3 is 13 amino acids long. The CDR3 bases are TGTGCCAGCAGGACCAGGGGGTGGGAGACCCAGTACTTC. Translating gives CASRTRGWETQYF.

This clone was detected only a few times. The V call is TRBV7-2, the J call TRBJ2-1; no reliable D call. CDR1 is SGHTA and CDR2 is FQGNSA in the germline V gene. CDR3 length equals 11 residues. Trimming pared 5 bases from V and 8 bases from J, leaving 7 bases between. The CDR3 here is CASSEKYEQFF. The CDR3 coding sequence is TGTGCCAGCAGCGAAAAATATGAGCAGTTCTTC.

This chain connects TRBV10-1 to TRBJ2-7; D call uncertain. With 1 base removed from V and 5 bases from J, the gap between germline ends came to 9 bases. CDR3 length: 13 residues. The V gene's germline CDR1 is WNHNN and CDR2 SYGVQD (reference sequence). The CDR3, as DNA: TGCGCCAGCAGTGAGTGGGAATCCGACGAGCAGTACTTC. Encoded protein: CASSEWESDEQYF.

CDR3 amino acids: CASSSPSGSKGEQFF. As DNA, the CDR3 is TGTGCCAGCAGCTCGCCGAGCGGGAGTAAGGGGGAGCAGTTCTTC. The gene calls are TRBV7-9 and TRBJ2-1; 8 positions agree with TRBD2. The CDR3 runs to 15 residues. J was trimmed by 10 bases and V by 4 bases; bases with no gene match: 12. Germline CDR1 and CDR2: SEHNR and FQNEAQ (reference sequence).

V gene TRBV4-3 combines with J gene TRBJ2-3; D might be TRBD1 or TRBD2, each matching 6 bases. Between the trimmed V and J ends, which lost 4 bases and 6 bases, there was a span of 26 bases. CDR3 length: 18 amino acids. Germline V lookup: CDR1 LGHNA, CDR2 YSLEER. The CDR3 spells CASSPGTGASTNMDTQYF. In nucleotides, the CDR3 is TGCGCCAGCAGCCCAGGGACGGGGGCCTCAACAAACATGGATACGCAGTATTTT.

The chain recombines TRBV19 with TRBJ2-2; no definite D call. V gave up 9 bases and J gave up 0 bases, with 11 bases separating them. Germline lookup yields CDR1 LNHDA and CDR2 SQIVND (reference sequence). CDR3 size: 14 residues. The CDR3 DNA sequence: TGTGCCAGCAGACGGATCGCGAACACCGGGGAGCTGTTTTTT. Protein: CASRRIANTGELFF.

The genes are TRBV2 and TRBJ1-5, with a tentative D call TRBD1 (5 bases). The CDR3 runs 15 residues. V lost 8 bases to trimming and J lost 1 base, with 15 bases between them. Per germline, CDR1 SNHLY and CDR2 FYNNEI. CDR3 bases: TGTGCCAGCGTCAGGGAAAAGGGGAGCAATCAGCCCCAGCATTTT. It encodes CASVREKGSNQPQHF. The full variable domain, rest sourced from reference TRBV2 and TRBJ1-5, is EPEVTQTPSHQVTQMGQEVILRCVPISNHLYFYWYRQILGQKVEFLVSFYNNEISEKSEIFDDQFSVERPDGSNFTLKIRSTKLEDSAMYFCASVREKGSNQPQHFGDGTRLSIL.

The V call is TRBV29-1, the J call TRBJ1-3, with no clear D. V lost 4 bases, J lost 0 bases, and 10 bases lay in between. The CDR3 sequence is 14 residues long. Germline V gives CDR1 SQVTM, CDR2 ANQGSEA. The CDR3 loop is CSVALSSSGNTIYF. The CDR3 nucleotides are TGCAGCGTTGCCCTAAGCAGCTCTGGAAACACCATATATTTT.